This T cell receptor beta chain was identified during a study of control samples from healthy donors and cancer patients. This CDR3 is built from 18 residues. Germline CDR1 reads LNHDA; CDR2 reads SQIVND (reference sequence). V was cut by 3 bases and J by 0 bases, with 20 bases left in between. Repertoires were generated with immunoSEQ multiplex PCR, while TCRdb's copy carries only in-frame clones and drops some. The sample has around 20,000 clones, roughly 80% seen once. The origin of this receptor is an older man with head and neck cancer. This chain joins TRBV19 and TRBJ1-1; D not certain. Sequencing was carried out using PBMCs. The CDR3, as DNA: TGTGCCAGTAGTATCGATCCCCCGGGCAGCCTCTTGAACACTGAAGCTTTCTTT. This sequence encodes CASSIDPPGSLLNTEAFF.